The 13 T cell receptor beta chains presented below share a single source sample, sequenced in a study of PD-1 blockade in classical Hodgkin lymphoma. Using immunoSEQ multiplex PCR, the repertoire was profiled, and TCRdb retains in-frame clones only, with some absent. This table has 25,000 to 30,000 clones, approximately 79% appearing once. Indicated time point: cycle 4 day 1 (C4D1), after more than five weeks of nivolumab. After autologous stem cell transplantation all patients relapsed, and prior brentuximab vedotin exposure differed between cohorts. Purified CD4+ T cells were obtained from thawed PBMCs through magnetic negative selection. The sample was CD4+ T cells from blood, taken before the fourth cycle of nivolumab. Source of these receptors: a human donor with classical Hodgkin lymphoma.

This rearrangement joins TRBV10-3 to TRBJ2-7; TRBD1 agrees at 9 bases. The J segment lost 4 bases and the V segment lost 9 bases, leaving 7 bases of the junction unmatched. The CDR3 is 13 amino acids. Germline V gene lookup returns CDR1 ENHRY and CDR2 SYGVKD. This CDR3 is CAIVQGAGYEQYF. The CDR3 DNA follows: TGTGCCATTGTACAGGGGGCGGGTTACGAGCAGTACTTC.

The J gene is TRBJ1-1, the V gene TRBV18; D call uncertain. The CDR3 runs 16 residues. V dropped 1 base and J dropped 1 base, with 13 bases sitting between them. Germline V gene sequence: CDR1 KGHSH, CDR2 LQKENI. This chain's CDR3 is CASSPRGVGPNTEAFF. The CDR3 nucleotides read TGTGCCAGCTCACCACGGGGAGTCGGCCCGAACACTGAAGCTTTCTTT.

The V call is TRBV5-1, the J call TRBJ2-7, with D perhaps matching TRBD1 (5 bases). This CDR3 has 14 amino acids. Per the germline V gene, CDR1 is SGHRS and CDR2 is YFSETQ. Trimming took 5 bases from V and 6 from J, leaving 18 bases between them. The CDR3, as DNA: TGCGCCAGCAGGTCGGACACGGCAGGGCTCGAGCAGTACTTC. Its translation: CASRSDTAGLEQYF.

This chain links TRBV5-1 with TRBJ2-6, with 7 bases fitting TRBD1. The V segment lost 1 base and the J segment 2 bases; nucleotides outside the gene matches: 12. The CDR3 has 19 residues. The germline V gene encodes CDR1 SGHRS and CDR2 YFSETQ. The CDR3 spells CASSLMDRRPLPGANVLTF. The CDR3 coding sequence is TGCGCCAGCAGCTTGATGGACAGGCGTCCTCTCCCTGGGGCCAACGTCCTGACTTTC. The complete variable domain, with remaining parts taken from reference TRBV5-1 and TRBJ2-6, reads KAGVTQTPRYLIKTRGQQVTLSCSPISGHRSVSWYQQTPGQGLQFLFEYFSETQRNKGNFPGRFSGRQFSNSRSEMNVSTLELGDSALYLCASSLMDRRPLPGANVLTFGAGSRLTVL.

The chain employs TRBV29-1 and TRBJ2-5, with D possibly TRBD2 on 5 matching bases. V shed 8 bases and J shed 0 bases, with 10 bases lying between them. This CDR3 is built from 12 residues. From germline, CDR1 is SQVTM and CDR2 ANQGSEA. The CDR3 DNA reads TGCAGCTTCAGACTATACCAAGAGACCCAGTACTTC. It translates to CSFRLYQETQYF.

The chain joins TRBV18 to TRBJ2-3; D not certain. The CDR3 sequence is 14 residues long. The V gene lost 4 bases and the J gene lost 0 bases, with 8 bases spanning the gap. Germline loops: CDR1 KGHSH, CDR2 LQKENI. The CDR3 coding sequence is TGTGCCAGCTCACGTTCTCGGAGCACAGATACGCAGTATTTT. Encoded protein: CASSRSRSTDTQYF.

The rearrangement uses TRBV27 and TRBJ2-1, with no clear D. The CDR3 is 14 amino acids. V lost 3 bases, J lost 9 bases, and 15 bases lay in between. Germline loops: CDR1 MNHEY, CDR2 SMNVEV (reference sequence). DNA of the CDR3: TGTGCCAGCAGTTTCAACCCAAGGGCCCCTGAGCAGTTCTTC. It is translated as CASSFNPRAPEQFF.

The rearrangement joins TRBV5-1 to TRBJ2-1; 14 positions match TRBD2. The CDR3 is 19 amino acids. V was pared by 4 bases and J by 2 bases, with 11 bases of the junction left unmatched. CDR1 and CDR2 (germline): SGHRS, YFSETQ. Written as DNA, the CDR3 is TGCGCCAGCAGCCCCGGACTAGCGGGAGGACCGAGTGCCTACAATGAGCAGTTCTTC. This encodes CASSPGLAGGPSAYNEQFF.

The chain has TRBV7-9 and TRBJ2-2; the match to TRBD1 covers 8 bases. Germline CDR1 reads SEHNR; CDR2 reads FQNEAQ (reference sequence). V gave up 2 bases and J gave up 5 bases; unmatched junction bases: 4. This CDR3 has 15 residues. CDR3 in amino acids: CASSLRTGQTGELFF. The CDR3 coding sequence is TGTGCCAGCAGCTTAAGGACAGGGCAGACCGGGGAGCTGTTTTTT.

V is TRBV5-6 and J is TRBJ2-5, with 13 bases identical to TRBD2. The length of the CDR3 is 17 residues. Germline loops: CDR1 SGHDT, CDR2 YYEEEE. The trim removed 3 bases at V and 5 bases at J, leaving 10 bases unmatched. Here the CDR3 reads CASSSRGLAGERETQYF. The CDR3 DNA reads as TGTGCCAGCAGCTCGCGTGGACTAGCGGGAGAGAGGGAGACCCAGTACTTC.

This chain links TRBV2 with TRBJ2-3; 8 bases line up with TRBD2. This CDR3 contains 15 residues. Germline CDR1 and CDR2: SNHLY and FYNNEI. V was pared by 3 bases and J by 1 base, with 3 bases of the junction left unmatched. In DNA form, the CDR3 reads TGTGCCAGCAGTGACATCGGGGGGGGCACAGATACGCAGTATTTT. As protein: CASSDIGGGTDTQYF.

The chain couples TRBV5-8 to TRBJ2-7; D ambiguous. V dropped 6 bases and J dropped 2 bases, with 15 bases sitting between them. CDR3 length: 14 amino acids. CDR1 is SGHTS, CDR2 YDEGEE, per germline. CDR3 coding DNA: TGTGCCAGCACCCAATGGGCTGTCGCCTACGAGCAGTACTTC. Translation: CASTQWAVAYEQYF.

The V gene is TRBV7-6, the J gene TRBJ2-3; 8 nucleotides agree with TRBD2. CDR1 and CDR2 from the germline V gene are SGHVS and FNYEAQ. CDR3 size: 15 residues. After removal of 5 bases from V and 3 bases from J, the junction contained 7 bases not matched to a gene. CDR3 protein: CASSTSGGPTDTQYF. The DNA for the CDR3 is TGTGCCAGCAGCACCTCGGGAGGGCCTACAGATACGCAGTATTTT. The variable domain in full, with the rest retrieved from reference TRBV7-6 and TRBJ2-3, is GAGVSQSPRYKVTKRGQDVALRCDPISGHVSLYWYRQALGQGPEFLTYFNYEAQQDKSGLPNDRFSAERPEGSISTLTIQRTEQRDSAMYRCASSTSGGPTDTQYFGPGTRLTVL.